The sequence of this T cell receptor beta chain was determined in a study of shared clonotypes between healthy human individuals. As for the study in general: The plates for each donor numbered three CD4 naive, three CD4 memory, two CD8 naive and one CD8 memory. Study-level points and caveats: As a rule, naive subsets had a larger estimated richness than memory subsets.

Concerning this clone: Its target is not known.

Generated by immunoSEQ multiplex PCR, the TCRdb table keeps only in-frame clones and is missing some. The data show nearly 1 million clones, 60% to 85% seen once. Germline loops: CDR1 GTSNPN, CDR2 SVGIG (reference sequence). The CDR3 consists of 15 residues. V lost 1 base to trimming and J lost 2 bases, with 12 bases between them. The sequencing sample was made of memory CD4+ T cells sorted from blood. Regarding subset: CD45RA-negative fraction. V is TRBV30 and J is TRBJ1-3; D is uncertain. This TCR derives from a man in his late teens or twenties in good health. The CDR3 reads CAWSGGYGTGNTIYF. CDR3 DNA sequence: TGTGCCTGGAGTGGGGGTTACGGGACTGGAAACACCATATATTTT.